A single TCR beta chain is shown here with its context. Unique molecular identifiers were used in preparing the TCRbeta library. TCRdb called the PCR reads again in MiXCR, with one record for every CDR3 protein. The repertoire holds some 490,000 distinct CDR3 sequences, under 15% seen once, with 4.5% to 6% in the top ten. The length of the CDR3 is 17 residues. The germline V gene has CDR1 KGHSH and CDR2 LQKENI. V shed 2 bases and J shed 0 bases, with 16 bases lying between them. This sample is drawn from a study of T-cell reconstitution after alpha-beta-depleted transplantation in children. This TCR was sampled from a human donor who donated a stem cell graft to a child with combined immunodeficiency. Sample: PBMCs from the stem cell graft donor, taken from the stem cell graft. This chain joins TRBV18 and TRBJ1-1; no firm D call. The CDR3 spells CASSPFIWPTVNTEAFF. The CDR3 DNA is TGTGCCAGCTCACCATTTATTTGGCCGACGGTGAACACTGAAGCTTTCTTT.